This T cell receptor (beta chain) appears in the sequencing data of a study of cytomegalovirus exposure and HLA in healthy donors. Primers included in the PCR were 60 Vbeta and 13 Jbeta primers. Libraries were prepared by immunoSEQ multiplex PCR; TCRdb keeps only in-frame clonotypes and omits some of them. The sample has approximately 70,000 clones, 65% to 85% seen once. This CDR3 contains 15 residues. After removal of 3 bases from V and 5 bases from J, the junction contained 5 bases not matched to a gene. Germline lookup yields CDR1 SGHNT and CDR2 YYREEE (reference sequence). Worth noting for this clone: What it binds is not known.

Study-wide results and limits: A few CMV-associated chains were confirmed in vitro to be specific for CMV antigens. Analysis was carried out at a later point, and it linked a missense DCLRE1C variant to TCR beta V- and J-gene trimming.

The sequenced material came from PBMCs. This chain uses TRBV5-4 with TRBJ2-5; TRBD1 agrees at 12 bases. The sequence came from a woman aged 25 to 39 in good health and CMV-seronegative. In nucleotides, the CDR3 is TGTGCCAGCAGCTCGGGACAGGGGGCCGGTGAGACCCAGTACTTC. Translated, it gives CASSSGQGAGETQYF.